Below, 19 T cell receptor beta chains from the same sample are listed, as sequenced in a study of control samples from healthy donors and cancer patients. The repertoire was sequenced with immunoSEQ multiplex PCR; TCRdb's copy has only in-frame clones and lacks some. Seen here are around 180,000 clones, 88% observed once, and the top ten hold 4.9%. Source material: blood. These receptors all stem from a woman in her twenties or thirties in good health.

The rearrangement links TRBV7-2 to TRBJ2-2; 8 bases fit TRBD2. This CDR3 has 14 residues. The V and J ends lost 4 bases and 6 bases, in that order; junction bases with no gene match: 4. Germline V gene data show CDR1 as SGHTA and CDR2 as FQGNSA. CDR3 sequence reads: CASSSGTRSGELFF. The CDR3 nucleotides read TGTGCCAGCAGCTCTGGGACTAGATCCGGGGAGCTGTTTTTT.

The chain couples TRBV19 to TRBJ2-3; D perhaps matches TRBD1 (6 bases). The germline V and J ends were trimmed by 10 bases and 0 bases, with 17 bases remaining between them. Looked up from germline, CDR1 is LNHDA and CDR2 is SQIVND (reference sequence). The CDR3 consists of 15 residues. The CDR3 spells CATTPTGASTDTQYF. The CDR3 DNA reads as TGTGCCACCACACCGACAGGAGCTAGCACAGATACGCAGTATTTT.

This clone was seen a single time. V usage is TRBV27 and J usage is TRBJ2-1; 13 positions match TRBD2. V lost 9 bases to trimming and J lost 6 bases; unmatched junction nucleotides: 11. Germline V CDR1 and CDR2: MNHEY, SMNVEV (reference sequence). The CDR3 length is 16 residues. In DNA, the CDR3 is TGTGCCAGTCAAACATGGGGGACTAGCGGGATCAATGAGCAGTTCTTC. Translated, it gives CASQTWGTSGINEQFF.

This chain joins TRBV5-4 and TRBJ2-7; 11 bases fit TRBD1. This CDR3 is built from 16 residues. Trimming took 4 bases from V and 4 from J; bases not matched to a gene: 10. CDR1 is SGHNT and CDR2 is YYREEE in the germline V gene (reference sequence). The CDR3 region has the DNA TGTGCCAGCAGCCTTGGAGACCGGGACAGGGGGTACGAGCAGTACTTC. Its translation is CASSLGDRDRGYEQYF. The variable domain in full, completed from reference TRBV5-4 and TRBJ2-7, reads ETGVTQSPTHLIKTRGQQVTLRCSSQSGHNTVSWYQQALGQGPQFIFQYYREEENGRGNFPPRFSGLQFPNYSSELNVNALELDDSALYLCASSLGDRDRGYEQYFGPGTRLTVT.

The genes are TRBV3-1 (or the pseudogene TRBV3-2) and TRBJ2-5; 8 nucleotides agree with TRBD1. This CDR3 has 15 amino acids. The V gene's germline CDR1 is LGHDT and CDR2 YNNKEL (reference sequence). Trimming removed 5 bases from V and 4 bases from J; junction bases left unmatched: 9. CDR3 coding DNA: TGTGCCAGCAGCGAAGGAACAGGGGGAGGAGAGACCCAGTACTTC. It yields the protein CASSEGTGGGETQYF.

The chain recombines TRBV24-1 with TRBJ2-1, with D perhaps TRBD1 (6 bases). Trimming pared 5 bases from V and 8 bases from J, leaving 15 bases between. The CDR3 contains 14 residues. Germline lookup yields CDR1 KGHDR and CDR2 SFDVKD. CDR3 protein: CATSGTENLYEQFF. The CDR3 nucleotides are TGTGCCACCAGTGGGACAGAGAATCTTTATGAGCAGTTCTTC.

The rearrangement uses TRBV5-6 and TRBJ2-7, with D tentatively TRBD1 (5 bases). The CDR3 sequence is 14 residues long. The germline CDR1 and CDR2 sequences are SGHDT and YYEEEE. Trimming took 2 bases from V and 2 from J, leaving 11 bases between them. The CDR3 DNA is TGTGCCAGCAGCTTACTTACAGGTGCCTACGAGCAGTACTTC. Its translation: CASSLLTGAYEQYF.

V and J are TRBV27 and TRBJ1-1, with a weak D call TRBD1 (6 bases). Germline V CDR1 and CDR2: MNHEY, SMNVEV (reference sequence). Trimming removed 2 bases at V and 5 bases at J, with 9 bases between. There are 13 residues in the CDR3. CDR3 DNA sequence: TGTGCCAGCAGTTTAGGGGGCTGGACTGAAGCTTTCTTT. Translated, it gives CASSLGGWTEAFF.

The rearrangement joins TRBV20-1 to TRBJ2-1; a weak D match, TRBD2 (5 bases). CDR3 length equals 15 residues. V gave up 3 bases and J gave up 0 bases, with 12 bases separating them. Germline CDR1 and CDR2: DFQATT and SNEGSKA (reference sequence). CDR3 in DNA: TGCAGTGCTAGTTTAACGGGAAGCTCCTACAATGAGCAGTTCTTC. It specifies CSASLTGSSYNEQFF.

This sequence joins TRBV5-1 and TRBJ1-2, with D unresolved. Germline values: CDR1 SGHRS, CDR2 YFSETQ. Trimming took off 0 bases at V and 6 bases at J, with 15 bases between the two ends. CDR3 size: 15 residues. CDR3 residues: CASSLGRSEVHGYTF. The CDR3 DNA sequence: TGCGCCAGCAGCTTGGGGCGGTCGGAGGTCCATGGCTACACCTTC.

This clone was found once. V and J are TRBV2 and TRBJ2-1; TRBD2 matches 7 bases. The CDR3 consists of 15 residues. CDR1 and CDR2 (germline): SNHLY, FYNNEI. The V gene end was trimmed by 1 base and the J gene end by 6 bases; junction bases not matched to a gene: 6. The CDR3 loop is CASSEGGIAGNEQFF. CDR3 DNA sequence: TGTGCCAGCAGTGAAGGGGGGATAGCGGGCAATGAGCAGTTCTTC. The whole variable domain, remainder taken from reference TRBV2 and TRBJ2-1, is EPEVTQTPSHQVTQMGQEVILRCVPISNHLYFYWYRQILGQKVEFLVSFYNNEISEKSEIFDDQFSVERPDGSNFTLKIRSTKLEDSAMYFCASSEGGIAGNEQFFGPGTRLTVL.

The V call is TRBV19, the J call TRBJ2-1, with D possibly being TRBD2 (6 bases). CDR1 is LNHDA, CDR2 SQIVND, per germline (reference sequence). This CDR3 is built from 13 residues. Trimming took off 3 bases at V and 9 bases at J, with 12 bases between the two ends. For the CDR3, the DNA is TGTGCCAGTAGTATTTCCGCGGGGAGTGAGCAGTTCTTC. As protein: CASSISAGSEQFF.

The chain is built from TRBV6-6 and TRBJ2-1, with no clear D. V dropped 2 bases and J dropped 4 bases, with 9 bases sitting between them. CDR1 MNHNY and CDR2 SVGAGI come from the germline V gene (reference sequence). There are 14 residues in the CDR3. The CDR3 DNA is TGTGCCAGCAGTTACCCCGAAGGGTACAATGAGCAGTTCTTC. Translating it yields CASSYPEGYNEQFF.

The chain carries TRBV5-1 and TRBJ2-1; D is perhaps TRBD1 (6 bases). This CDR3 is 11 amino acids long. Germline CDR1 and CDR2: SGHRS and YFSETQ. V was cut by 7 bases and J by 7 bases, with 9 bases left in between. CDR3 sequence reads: CASADSNEQFF. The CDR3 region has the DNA TGCGCCAGCGCGGACAGTAATGAGCAGTTCTTC.

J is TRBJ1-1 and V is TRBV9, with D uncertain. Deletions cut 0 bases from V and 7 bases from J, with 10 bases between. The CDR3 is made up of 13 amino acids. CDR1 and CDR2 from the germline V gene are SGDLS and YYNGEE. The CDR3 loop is CASSVAVSLEAFF. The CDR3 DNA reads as TGTGCCAGCAGCGTAGCGGTGTCCCTTGAAGCTTTCTTT.

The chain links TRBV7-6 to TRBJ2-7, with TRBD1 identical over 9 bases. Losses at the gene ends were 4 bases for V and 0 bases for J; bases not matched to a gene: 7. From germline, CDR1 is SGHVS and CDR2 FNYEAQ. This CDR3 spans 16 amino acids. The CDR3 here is CASSSRTGVHSYEQYF. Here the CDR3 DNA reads TGTGCCAGCAGCTCACGGACAGGGGTCCACTCCTACGAGCAGTACTTC.

The CDR3 reads CASSQVGNYNEQFF. CDR3 bases: TGCGCCAGCAGCCAGGTTGGGAACTACAATGAGCAGTTCTTC. The rearrangement uses TRBV4-1 and TRBJ2-1; no firm D call. The CDR3 totals 14 residues. Trimming left V 3 bases short and J 3 bases short, with 9 bases between. Germline CDR1 MGHRA, CDR2 YSYEKL.

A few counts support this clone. CDR3 in DNA: TGCGCCAGCAGCTCAATCCCTGGGGCCAACGTCCTGACTTTC. Its translation: CASSSIPGANVLTF. The rearrangement uses TRBV5-1 and TRBJ2-6; D is unresolved. There are 14 residues in the CDR3. Deletions cut 3 bases from V and 2 bases from J, with 6 bases between. Germline V CDR1 and CDR2: SGHRS, YFSETQ.

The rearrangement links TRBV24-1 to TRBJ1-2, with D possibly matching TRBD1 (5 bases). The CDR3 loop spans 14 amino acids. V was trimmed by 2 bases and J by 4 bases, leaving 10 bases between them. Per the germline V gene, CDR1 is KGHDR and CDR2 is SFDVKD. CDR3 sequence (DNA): TGTGCCACCAGTGATTGGGGACTCTCCTATGGCTACACCTTC. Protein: CATSDWGLSYGYTF.